These T cell receptor beta chains were read from a single sample in a study of regulatory T cells in long-lasting Graves disease. TCRdb reanalysed the multiplex PCR reads using MiXCR and keeps one entry per CDR3 protein. The sample carries approximately 400,000 distinct CDR3 sequences, 15% recorded once. The data were also submitted as part of a second study, on T cells in Graves' hyperthyroidism and ophthalmopathy.

The starting material was peripheral blood mononuclear cells (PBMCs), obtained at new diagnosis, from a patient treated with antithyroid drugs. All receptors derive from a woman in her 30s with Graves disease. The CDR3 runs from the conserved cysteine through the conserved F or W. D genes are given only for firm matches. Clone size, where shown, is once, few, many, or a class for clones that have expanded.

abundance: .
d_gene: TRBD2
j_gene: TRBJ2-7
v_gene: TRBV15
CDR3nt: TGTGCCACCAGCAGCGGACTAGCGGGAGAGTACGAGCAGTACTTC
CDR3aa: CATSSGLAGEYEQYF

abundance: many
d_gene: .
j_gene: TRBJ1-1
v_gene: TRBV30
CDR3nt: TGTGCCTGGCTGGACAGCATGAACACTGAAGCTTTCTTT
CDR3aa: CAWLDSMNTEAFF

abundance: .
d_gene: .
j_gene: TRBJ2-3
v_gene: TRBV30
CDR3nt: TGTGCCTGGAGGCAGCTCGAGGATACGCAGTATTTT
CDR3aa: CAWRQLEDTQYF

abundance: many
d_gene: .
j_gene: TRBJ1-5
v_gene: TRBV27
CDR3nt: TGTGCCAGCAGTTTATCGATCCTCGGTAATCAGCCCCAGCATTTT
CDR3aa: CASSLSILGNQPQHF

abundance: many
d_gene: .
j_gene: TRBJ2-7
v_gene: TRBV7-2
CDR3nt: TGTGCCAGCAGCTCTCTAGAGGAGGGCTCCTACGAGCAGTACTTC
CDR3aa: CASSSLEEGSYEQYF

abundance: many
d_gene: TRBD2
j_gene: TRBJ2-1
v_gene: TRBV28
CDR3nt: TGTGCCAGCAGCGTAGCGGGAGTGGGCTACAATGAGCAGTTCTTC
CDR3aa: CASSVAGVGYNEQFF

abundance: many
d_gene: .
j_gene: TRBJ1-5
v_gene: TRBV27
CDR3nt: TGTGCCAGCAGTCCCTTTGAAAGCGGCAATCAGCCCCAGCATTTT
CDR3aa: CASSPFESGNQPQHF

abundance: few
d_gene: TRBD2
j_gene: TRBJ2-5
v_gene: TRBV6-5
CDR3nt: TGTGCCAGCAGTTCTCCATCCCTTAGCGGGAGCTGGCACTTC
CDR3aa: CASSSPSLSGSWHF

abundance: many
d_gene: .
j_gene: TRBJ1-2
v_gene: TRBV20-1
CDR3nt: TGCAGTGCCCTCCGGGTCTCAGAGGGCTATGGCTACACCTTC
CDR3aa: CSALRVSEGYGYTF

abundance: .
d_gene: TRBD1
j_gene: TRBJ1-6
v_gene: TRBV5-6
CDR3nt: TGTGCCAGCAGCCGCCCGTGGGACAGGGAGAATTCACCCCTCCACTTT
CDR3aa: CASSRPWDRENSPLHF

abundance: .
d_gene: .
j_gene: TRBJ2-3
v_gene: TRBV30
CDR3nt: TGTGCCTGGACCCAATGGGCCCAATCGCAAGATACGCAGTATTTT
CDR3aa: CAWTQWAQSQDTQYF

abundance: many
d_gene: .
j_gene: TRBJ1-4
v_gene: TRBV12-3/TRBV12-4
CDR3nt: TGTGCCAGCAGTTTAACGACCTTCAGGGGAGGTCATAATGAAAAACTGTTTTTT
CDR3aa: CASSLTTFRGGHNEKLFF

abundance: many
d_gene: TRBD1
j_gene: TRBJ1-2
v_gene: TRBV28
CDR3nt: TGTGCCAGCAGTCGGGACAGATATGGCTACACCTTC
CDR3aa: CASSRDRYGYTF

abundance: many
d_gene: .
j_gene: TRBJ1-2
v_gene: TRBV20-1
CDR3nt: TGCAGTGCAAGCCGGGGAAACTATGGCTACACCTTC
CDR3aa: CSASRGNYGYTF

abundance: many
d_gene: TRBD1
j_gene: TRBJ2-6
v_gene: TRBV7-8
CDR3nt: TGTGCCAGCAGCCAGAGGGGGACAGGGGAGTTCAGCTCTGGGGCCAACGTCCTGACTTTC
CDR3aa: CASSQRGTGEFSSGANVLTF

abundance: .
d_gene: TRBD2
j_gene: TRBJ2-2
v_gene: TRBV4-2
CDR3nt: TGTGCCAGCAGCCAAGTGATGAGACTAGCGGCCGGCGGGGAGCTGTTTTTT
CDR3aa: CASSQVMRLAAGGELFF

abundance: many
d_gene: .
j_gene: TRBJ1-2
v_gene: TRBV11-2
CDR3nt: TGTGCCAGCAGCCCGATCCAGGGGTATGGCTACACCTTC
CDR3aa: CASSPIQGYGYTF

abundance: many
d_gene: TRBD2
j_gene: TRBJ2-7
v_gene: TRBV3-1
CDR3nt: TGTGCCAGCAGCGAGGGACTAGCGGGAGGTAACGAGCAGTACTTC
CDR3aa: CASSEGLAGGNEQYF

abundance: few
d_gene: .
j_gene: TRBJ2-5
v_gene: TRBV27
CDR3nt: TGTGCCAGCAGCCTCTCTAGGTGGGCGGAGACCCAGTACTTC
CDR3aa: CASSLSRWAETQYF

abundance: few
d_gene: .
j_gene: TRBJ1-4
v_gene: TRBV7-9
CDR3nt: TGTGCCAGCAGCGTAGGACAGACTAATGAAAAACTGTTTTTT
CDR3aa: CASSVGQTNEKLFF

abundance: .
d_gene: .
j_gene: TRBJ2-5
v_gene: TRBV12-3/TRBV12-4
CDR3nt: TGCGCCAGCAGCCAAGATACGGGAGTAGGGGCCCAGTACTTC
CDR3aa: CASSQDTGVGAQYF

abundance: few
d_gene: .
j_gene: TRBJ2-2
v_gene: TRBV7-9
CDR3nt: TGTGCCAGCAGCCCCCCAGGCCACACCGGGGAGCTGTTTTTT
CDR3aa: CASSPPGHTGELFF

abundance: many
d_gene: .
j_gene: TRBJ2-3
v_gene: TRBV27
CDR3nt: TGTGCCAGCAGTCCCACGGCGGATACGCAGTATTTT
CDR3aa: CASSPTADTQYF

abundance: many
d_gene: TRBD1
j_gene: TRBJ1-2
v_gene: TRBV27
CDR3nt: TGTGCCAGCAGTCGAACAGGGGCCGGTCGCTATGGCTACACCTTC
CDR3aa: CASSRTGAGRYGYTF

abundance: many
d_gene: .
j_gene: TRBJ2-7
v_gene: TRBV11-1
CDR3nt: TGTGCCAGCAGCCAGGTAACCGGGACTCCCACCTACGAGCAGTACTTC
CDR3aa: CASSQVTGTPTYEQYF

abundance: many
d_gene: .
j_gene: TRBJ2-2
v_gene: TRBV7-9
CDR3nt: TGTGCCAGCAGCTTAGCCAGCAGTGTAAACACCGGGGAGCTGTTTTTT
CDR3aa: CASSLASSVNTGELFF

abundance: many
d_gene: .
j_gene: TRBJ2-7
v_gene: TRBV7-2
CDR3nt: TGTGCCAGCAGCTTAGGCTTCGAGCGGGCAATACCTACGGAGCAGTACTTC
CDR3aa: CASSLGFERAIPTEQYF

abundance: many
d_gene: TRBD2
j_gene: TRBJ2-3
v_gene: TRBV7-3
CDR3nt: TGTGCCAGCAGCTTAACGGGAGGGCCCTCAGATACGCAGTATTTT
CDR3aa: CASSLTGGPSDTQYF

abundance: few
d_gene: TRBD2
j_gene: TRBJ2-1
v_gene: TRBV30
CDR3nt: TGTGCCTGGAGTGTAATTGGGGAGGGGTTCTTC
CDR3aa: CAWSVIGEGFF

abundance: many
d_gene: .
j_gene: TRBJ2-3
v_gene: TRBV3-1
CDR3nt: TGTGCCAGCAGCCAAGTAATAGCGTCCGATACGCAGTATTTT
CDR3aa: CASSQVIASDTQYF

abundance: many
d_gene: .
j_gene: TRBJ1-2
v_gene: TRBV6-5
CDR3nt: TGTGCCAGCAGTTACTCGACTCAGAAACTGATCTATGGCTACACCTTC
CDR3aa: CASSYSTQKLIYGYTF

abundance: .
d_gene: TRBD1
j_gene: TRBJ2-2
v_gene: TRBV6-1
CDR3nt: TGTGCCAGCAGCAACAGGGGAGCCGGGGAGCTGTTTTTT
CDR3aa: CASSNRGAGELFF

abundance: many
d_gene: .
j_gene: TRBJ2-4
v_gene: TRBV2
CDR3nt: TGTGCCAGCAGCTCTTTTAGATTGAGGTTC
CDR3aa: CASSSFRLRF

abundance: .
d_gene: TRBD1
j_gene: TRBJ2-7
v_gene: TRBV30
CDR3nt: TGTGCCTGGAGTGTACTTCCGGACAGGGAGTACGAGCAGTACTTC
CDR3aa: CAWSVLPDREYEQYF

abundance: many
d_gene: .
j_gene: TRBJ2-7
v_gene: TRBV6-2/TRBV6-3
CDR3nt: TGTGCCAGCAGCAATTACGGAGTGATGGTGTCCTACGAGCAGTACTTC
CDR3aa: CASSNYGVMVSYEQYF